This TCR beta chain stems from a study of T cells in Graves' hyperthyroidism and ophthalmopathy. Study results and caveats: Expanded thyroid clonotypes (above 0.001) were mostly also found in blood. Ophthalmopathy was separated from stable hyperthyroidism by a 13 V-J model.

Diagnostic decisions used clinical symptoms, serum thyroxine and TRAb, thyroid ultrasound and orbital computed tomography. TCR beta CDR3 regions were amplified from RNA transcripts. When the TCR CDR3 underwent first-round RT-PCR, the HTBI primer set was used. TCRdb independently ran MiXCR on the multiplex PCR reads; one entry per CDR3 protein. The sample contains 350,000 to 400,000 distinct CDR3 sequences, around 14% of which appear only once. V shed 3 bases and J 9 bases; nucleotides not matched to a gene: 6. This CDR3 is built from 15 residues. Per the germline V gene, CDR1 is MDHEN and CDR2 is SYDVKM. This clonotype has a count of ten or more. Its antigen is as yet unknown.

The gene calls are TRBV28 and TRBJ2-5; 14 nucleotides line up with TRBD2. Input material: blood. The receptor was derived from a woman in her thirties with Graves' hyperthyroidism. The DNA for the CDR3 is TGTGCCAGCAGTTTGGGACTAGCGGGAGTATTGGCCCAGTACTTC. Residues: CASSLGLAGVLAQYF.